This is a list of T cell receptor beta chains from one sample in a study of blood T cells in healthy people across ages. TCRdb reprocessed the 5' RACE reads via MiXCR and lists one record per CDR3 protein. The sample lists fewer than 1,200,000 distinct CDR3 sequences, roughly a quarter seen once, with around 0.75% in the top ten. A further study also used this sample, focusing on T cells of mothers and their children.

Sequencing was carried out using blood. All receptors come from a girl aged 2-9 years in good health. Both conserved end residues are part of each CDR3. The D gene is left open where the match is weak. Size is omitted from some rows. Given values are once, few, many or a class for expanded clones.

J gene | D gene | clone size | V gene | CDR3 protein | CDR3 DNA
TRBJ2-5 | NA | few | TRBV5-5 | CASSYWYRGGETQYF | TGTGCCAGCAGCTACTGGTACCGTGGAGGAGAGACCCAGTACTTC
TRBJ2-7 | NA | NA | TRBV29-1 | CSVGRGPDEQYF | TGCAGCGTTGGACGGGGTCCAGACGAGCAGTACTTC
TRBJ1-5 | NA | NA | TRBV12-3/TRBV12-4 | CASSFKGQPQHF | TGTGCCAGCAGTTTTAAGGGCCAGCCCCAGCATTTT
TRBJ2-2 | NA | NA | TRBV20-1 | CSARASHSGLTGELFF | TGCAGTGCTAGAGCCAGTCACAGCGGGCTCACCGGGGAGCTGTTTTTT
TRBJ1-2 | NA | NA | TRBV25-1 | CASSEFFSDTQDGYTF | TGTGCCAGCAGTGAATTCTTTAGTGACACCCAAGATGGCTACACCTTC
TRBJ2-1 | TRBD2 | NA | TRBV9 | CASSPWGEGYNEQFF | TGTGCCAGCAGCCCGTGGGGGGAGGGGTACAATGAGCAGTTCTTC
TRBJ1-1 | TRBD1 | NA | TRBV29-1 | CSVEGTAVLPAFF | TGCAGCGTTGAGGGGACAGCGGTTCTCCCCGCTTTCTTT
TRBJ1-1 | NA | few | TRBV7-8 | CASSLRWETEAFF | TGTGCCAGCAGCTTAAGGTGGGAGACTGAAGCTTTCTTT
TRBJ2-5 | NA | few | TRBV6-2/TRBV6-3 | CASSQLRGFGGGTQYF | TGTGCCAGCAGTCAACTCCGGGGCTTCGGAGGGGGGACCCAGTACTTC
TRBJ1-1 | NA | few | TRBV11-3 | CASSPFEQGEAFF | TGTGCCAGCAGCCCCTTCGAACAGGGTGAAGCTTTCTTT
TRBJ1-4 | NA | NA | TRBV28 | CASSLSDLKGEKLFF | TGTGCCAGCAGTTTATCGGATTTAAAGGGTGAAAAACTGTTTTTT
TRBJ2-5 | NA | few | TRBV11-2 | CASSPASQRAQETQYF | TGTGCCAGCAGCCCCGCGTCCCAGCGTGCTCAAGAGACCCAGTACTTC
TRBJ2-1 | TRBD2 | NA | TRBV29-1 | CSVTKLLAGGDEQFF | TGCAGCGTCACAAAACTACTAGCGGGAGGGGATGAGCAGTTCTTC
TRBJ2-5 | TRBD2 | NA | TRBV25-1 | CASSPMDGGGETQYF | TGTGCCAGCAGCCCAATGGACGGGGGGGGAGAGACCCAGTACTTC
TRBJ1-3 | NA | few | TRBV5-8 | CASSLERNGNTIYF | TGTGCCAGCAGCTTGGAACGGAACGGAAACACCATATATTTT
TRBJ2-3 | TRBD2 | NA | TRBV12-3/TRBV12-4 | CASNGDGGGAEGTDTQYF | TGTGCCAGCAACGGCGACGGCGGGGGGGCGGAGGGCACAGATACGCAGTATTTT
TRBJ1-5 | NA | few | TRBV28 | CASSSWGQPQHF | TGTGCCAGCAGTTCCTGGGGTCAGCCCCAGCATTTT
TRBJ2-7 | NA | few | TRBV6-5 | CASSTMGPRYYEQYF | TGTGCCAGCAGTACAATGGGCCCCCGGTACTACGAGCAGTACTTC
TRBJ1-1 | NA | many | TRBV4-3 | CASSQDNLGGNTEAFF | TGCGCCAGCAGCCAAGACAACCTAGGGGGTAACACTGAAGCTTTCTTT
TRBJ2-4 | NA | many | TRBV28 | CAIQKYRDAAKNIQYF | TGTGCCATCCAGAAGTACCGGGACGCAGCCAAAAACATTCAGTACTTC
TRBJ2-2 | NA | once | TRBV9 | CASSQGMGTGELFF | TGTGCCAGCAGCCAGGGAATGGGCACCGGGGAGCTGTTTTTT
TRBJ2-1 | NA | NA | TRBV7-2 | CASGRASTYNEQFF | TGTGCCAGCGGTCGGGCCAGCACCTACAATGAGCAGTTCTTC
TRBJ1-1 | NA | few | TRBV20-1 | CGAREKANTEAFF | TGCGGTGCTAGAGAGAAGGCTAACACTGAAGCTTTCTTT
TRBJ2-5 | NA | NA | TRBV6-6 | CASSFGLSGGQETQYF | TGTGCCAGCAGTTTTGGCTTGTCAGGGGGGCAAGAGACCCAGTACTTC
TRBJ1-2 | NA | few | TRBV5-5 | CASSLASGGEDTF | TGTGCCAGCAGCTTGGCCTCGGGAGGAGAGGACACCTTC
TRBJ2-5 | NA | many | TRBV28 | CASTGPQETQYF | TGTGCCAGCACGGGGCCCCAAGAGACCCAGTACTTC
TRBJ2-1 | TRBD2 | NA | TRBV4-3 | CASSPLGGYNEQFF | TGCGCCAGCAGCCCCCTGGGAGGGTACAATGAGCAGTTCTTC
TRBJ1-5 | TRBD1 | NA | TRBV20-1 | CSARPGQGYQPQHF | TGCAGTGCTAGGCCGGGACAGGGGTATCAGCCCCAGCATTTT
TRBJ2-7 | NA | NA | TRBV6-1 | CASSEVVDSSPYEQYF | TGTGCCAGCAGTGAAGTGGTGGATAGCAGTCCCTACGAGCAGTACTTC
TRBJ1-2 | TRBD1 | NA | TRBV29-1 | CSVDGVDREYGYTF | TGCAGCGTTGACGGCGTGGACAGGGAGTATGGCTACACCTTC
TRBJ1-3 | NA | few | TRBV6-5 | CASSQSGNTIYF | TGTGCCAGCAGTCAGTCCGGAAACACCATATATTTT
TRBJ2-5 | NA | few | TRBV7-9 | CASSLAVPRGWETQYF | TGTGCCAGCAGCTTAGCGGTACCTCGTGGGTGGGAGACCCAGTACTTC
TRBJ2-1 | NA | few | TRBV7-9 | CASSFGNYNEQFF | TGTGCCAGCAGCTTCGGCAACTACAATGAGCAGTTCTTC
TRBJ2-7 | TRBD1 | NA | TRBV7-8 | CASSLIGDGTVFSYEQYF | TGTGCCAGCAGCTTAATAGGGGACGGGACAGTTTTTTCCTACGAGCAGTACTTC
TRBJ2-1 | TRBD2 | few | TRBV28 | CASRTSGENEQFF | TGTGCCAGCCGGACTAGCGGGGAGAATGAGCAGTTCTTC
TRBJ2-1 | NA | NA | TRBV29-1 | CSVLNGLNYNEQFF | TGCAGCGTTCTAAACGGATTAAACTACAATGAGCAGTTCTTC
TRBJ1-4 | TRBD1 | NA | TRBV5-1 | CASSLDEGAGEKLFF | TGCGCCAGCAGCTTGGATGAGGGGGCAGGTGAAAAACTGTTTTTT
TRBJ2-1 | TRBD2 | few | TRBV29-1 | CSASGSLNEQFF | TGCAGCGCTAGCGGGAGTCTAAATGAGCAGTTCTTC
TRBJ2-5 | NA | NA | TRBV7-2 | CASSSPHRVQETQYF | TGTGCCAGCAGCTCGCCCCACAGGGTCCAAGAGACCCAGTACTTC
TRBJ1-2 | NA | NA | TRBV7-9 | CASSGLANYGYTF | TGTGCCAGCTCGGGCCTAGCTAACTATGGCTACACCTTC
TRBJ2-1 | TRBD2 | NA | TRBV29-1 | CSVGGTSGPYNEQFF | TGCAGCGTTGGTGGGACTAGCGGCCCCTACAATGAGCAGTTCTTC
TRBJ1-1 | NA | few | TRBV20-1 | CSARDYSVKAFF | TGCAGTGCTAGAGACTACTCCGTGAAGGCTTTCTTT
TRBJ1-2 | TRBD1 | NA | TRBV9 | CASSGLGTGPFWGYTF | TGTGCCAGCAGCGGCTTGGGGACAGGCCCCTTCTGGGGCTACACCTTC
TRBJ2-1 | NA | NA | TRBV20-1 | CSARDELYNEQFF | TGCAGTGCTAGAGACGAACTCTACAATGAGCAGTTCTTC
TRBJ2-1 | NA | NA | TRBV24-1 | CATKSRAGSNEQFF | TGTGCCACCAAGTCTCGGGCAGGGTCCAATGAGCAGTTCTTC
TRBJ2-5 | NA | few | TRBV5-1 | CASSLGRWQQETQYF | TGCGCCAGCAGCTTGGGGCGGTGGCAGCAAGAGACCCAGTACTTC
TRBJ1-2 | NA | NA | TRBV11-2 | CASSLDHAGKGYTF | TGTGCCAGCAGCTTAGATCATGCAGGGAAGGGCTACACCTTC
TRBJ2-7 | NA | NA | TRBV12-3/TRBV12-4 | CASSLARGGTYEQYF | TGTGCCAGCAGTTTAGCGCGAGGGGGGACCTACGAGCAGTACTTC
TRBJ2-3 | NA | NA | TRBV6-1 | CASSDGDLGDTQYF | TGTGCCAGCAGTGACGGGGACCTCGGAGATACGCAGTATTTT
TRBJ2-7 | TRBD1 | few | TRBV7-2 | CASSSTRQGSSYEQYF | TGTGCCAGCAGCTCCACCCGACAGGGAAGCTCCTACGAGCAGTACTTC
TRBJ1-4 | TRBD1 | few | TRBV18 | CASSPRDRGSKLFF | TGTGCCAGCTCACCACGGGACAGGGGGTCGAAACTGTTTTTT
TRBJ1-1 | NA | few | TRBV4-1 | CASSLRTGRNTEAFF | TGCGCCAGCAGCCTCAGAACTGGGCGGAACACTGAAGCTTTCTTT
TRBJ2-1 | NA | many | TRBV7-2 | CASTNYNEQFF | TGTGCCAGCACCAACTACAATGAGCAGTTCTTC
TRBJ2-2 | NA | few | TRBV6-6 | CASSSVGGGELFF | TGTGCCAGCAGTTCGGTGGGCGGCGGGGAGCTGTTTTTT